This passage covers 6 T cell receptor beta chains from one sample sequenced in a study of blood T cell repertoires in COVID-19 (dated by TCRdb to 2018 to 2021). Libraries were constructed by the immunoSEQ multiplex PCR assay. Entries here come from immuneACCESS through TCRdb and include only in-frame sequences with V and J called. Some clones fail to appear in such tables; in the studies checked, an unresolved V gene covers under half of the shortfall, and the cause of the remainder is unknown. This sample holds 250,000 to 400,000 clones; about 88% were observed only once. Around 2.6% of the sample lies in the top ten. The material sequenced was PBMCs or T cells enriched from blood (not recorded which). All receptors derive from a man aged 55 to 70 who had recovered from COVID-19.

V and J are TRBV12-5 and TRBJ2-2, with 14 bases lining up with TRBD2. Trimming took 5 bases from V and 4 from J; bases not matched to a gene: 3. There are 16 residues in the CDR3. Per the germline V gene, CDR1 is LGHNT and CDR2 is FRNRAP. Here the CDR3 reads CASGPGLAGATGELFF. CDR3 DNA: TGTGCTAGTGGTCCGGGACTAGCGGGAGCCACCGGGGAGCTGTTTTTT.

The table lists this clone with a count of one. The chain is built from TRBV21-1 and TRBJ1-3. TRBV21-1 is designated a pseudogene. The CDR3 contains 18 residues. The CDR3 reads CASSKDSQGGGAGNTIYF. CDR3 sequence (DNA): TGTGCCAGCAGCAAAGATTCTCAAGGGGGAGGGGCGGGAAACACCATATATTTT.

The CDR3 bases are TGTGCCAGCAGCCCAGCTCCGGGACAGGCTTTCTACGAGCAGTACTTC. Protein sequence: CASSPAPGQAFYEQYF. This rearrangement joins TRBV4-2 to TRBJ2-7, with 8 bases identical to TRBD1. The CDR3 length is 16 residues. The germline V gene encodes CDR1 LGHNA and CDR2 YNFKEQ. Germline trimming cut 4 bases from V and 3 bases from J; bases unmatched to any gene: 11.

This chain connects TRBV14 to TRBJ1-2; unclear D gene. Between the trimmed V and J ends, which lost 1 base and 2 bases, there was a span of 8 bases. There are 14 residues in the CDR3. Germline values: CDR1 SGHDN, CDR2 FVKESK. CDR3 sequence: CASSQVGGNYGYTF. CDR3 bases: TGTGCCAGCAGCCAAGTCGGAGGGAACTATGGCTACACCTTC. The complete variable domain, with remaining parts taken from reference TRBV14 and TRBJ1-2, reads EAGVTQFPSHSVIEKGQTVTLRCDPISGHDNLYWYRRVMGKEIKFLLHFVKESKQDESGMPNNRFLAERTGGTYSTLKVQPAELEDSGVYFCASSQVGGNYGYTFGSGTRLTVV.

This clone was picked up one time. The V gene is TRBV7-2, the J gene TRBJ1-2, with 8 nucleotides matching TRBD1. V lost 6 bases, J lost 7 bases, and 7 bases stayed unmatched. Germline CDR1 and CDR2: SGHTA and FQGNSA. There are 13 residues in the CDR3. The CDR3 DNA reads as TGTGCCAGCAGTCTTACAGGGACAGGTGGCTACACCTTC. Translated, it gives CASSLTGTGGYTF.

In the case of this clone: Other DNA sequences in this sample translate to the same CDR3. This chain connects TRBV18 to TRBJ1-2; 9 nucleotides agree with TRBD1. The length of the CDR3 is 14 residues. Germline V lookup: CDR1 KGHSH, CDR2 LQKENI. The J segment lost 2 bases and the V segment lost 3 bases, leaving 1 base of the junction unmatched. The CDR3: CASSPGQGNYGYTF. DNA for the CDR3: TGTGCCAGCTCACCCGGACAGGGGAACTATGGCTACACCTTC. Using reference TRBV18 and TRBJ1-2 for the parts outside the CDR3, the full variable domain is NAGVMQNPRHLVRRRGQEARLRCSPMKGHSHVYWYRQLPEEGLKFMVYLQKENIIDESGMPKERFSAEFPKEGPSILRIQQVVRGDSAAYFCASSPGQGNYGYTFGSGTRLTVV.